This T cell receptor (beta chain) came from a study of T-cell reconstitution after alpha-beta-depleted transplantation in children. General study points: After one year, T-cell counts and TCRbeta diversity mostly came from new T cells. Surviving recipient cells, namely T cells and thymic progenitors, were the source of high day-60 TCRbeta diversity in some patients. As was reported, about two months after transplant, alpha-beta T cells came from several hundred expanded graft clones.

A few counts support this clonotype. The antigen is unknown. The germline CDR1 and CDR2 sequences are DFQATT and SNEGSKA (reference sequence). Trimming removed 5 bases at V and 6 bases at J, with 20 bases between. The CDR3 sequence is 14 residues long. TCRbeta library preparation incorporated unique molecular identifiers. TCRdb itself ran the PCR reads through MiXCR, one entry per CDR3 protein. There are about 590,000 distinct CDR3 sequences in the sample; approximately 12% occur only once, and 2.2% lies in the top ten. The specimen was PBMCs, mostly from graft donor cells, collected 360 days after TCRalphabeta/CD19-depleted stem cell transplant. The sequence was collected from a male patient aged 10 to 17 who had a stem cell transplant for acute myeloid leukemia, so the T cells may come from the graft donor. The chain has TRBV20-1 and TRBJ2-7; possible D gene TRBD2, 5 bases. CDR3 loop: CSAGRGLGVGEQYF. The CDR3 nucleotides read TGCAGTGCTGGACGAGGGCTTGGGGTAGGCGAGCAGTACTTC.